A selection of T cell receptor beta chains follows, all from one sample in a study of Graves' ophthalmopathy and Graves' hyperthyroidism. TCRdb reprocessed the multiplex PCR reads with MiXCR, giving one entry per CDR3 protein. The sample consists of about 620,000 distinct CDR3 sequences, about 24% of them appearing once. Material: peripheral blood. The origin of the receptors is a woman aged 18-35 years with stable Graves' hyperthyroidism. Some clones in this sample may be carry-over from other donors' samples. CDR3s include the opening cysteine and the closing phenylalanine or tryptophan. Fields, in order: V gene, D gene, clone size, J gene, CDR3 DNA, CDR3 protein. D genes are given only for firm matches. Not every row has a clone size; where given, it reads once, few, many or a size class.

v_call: TRBV20-1
d_call: .
clone_size: many
j_call: TRBJ2-7
cdr3_nt: TGCAGTGCTAGCACCTCTTACGAGGAGCAGTACTTC
cdr3_aa: CSASTSYEEQYF

v_call: TRBV11-2
d_call: TRBD1
clone_size: .
j_call: TRBJ2-5
cdr3_nt: TGTGCCAGCAGCTCGTGGACAGGGGGGCGCGTTAGCTTC
cdr3_aa: CASSSWTGGRVSF

v_call: TRBV30
d_call: .
clone_size: many
j_call: TRBJ2-7
cdr3_nt: TGTGCCTGGAGCGCCTCAGGGGTCGAGCAGTACTTC
cdr3_aa: CAWSASGVEQYF

v_call: TRBV11-2
d_call: .
clone_size: many
j_call: TRBJ1-3
cdr3_nt: TGTGCCAGCAGCAACGGCAGGTCAATGTTCTCTGGAAACACCATATATTTT
cdr3_aa: CASSNGRSMFSGNTIYF

v_call: TRBV14
d_call: TRBD2
clone_size: many
j_call: TRBJ2-2
cdr3_nt: TGTGCCAGCAGCCGTGGGCGGGAGCTTGACACCGGGGAGCTGTTTTTT
cdr3_aa: CASSRGRELDTGELFF

v_call: TRBV19
d_call: .
clone_size: many
j_call: TRBJ2-2
cdr3_nt: TGTGCCAGTAGTATACCGGGAATTATGATGTTTTTT
cdr3_aa: CASSIPGIMMFF

v_call: TRBV6-1
d_call: TRBD1
clone_size: .
j_call: TRBJ1-5
cdr3_nt: TGTGCCAGCAGTGAAGCCTTGGCAGGACAGGGTCAGCCCCAGCATTTT
cdr3_aa: CASSEALAGQGQPQHF

v_call: TRBV12-3/TRBV12-4
d_call: TRBD1
clone_size: many
j_call: TRBJ1-5
cdr3_nt: TGTGCCAGCAGTGAGACAGGGTCCCGGGAGCCCCAGCATTTT
cdr3_aa: CASSETGSREPQHF

v_call: TRBV7-2
d_call: TRBD1
clone_size: many
j_call: TRBJ2-2
cdr3_nt: TGTGCCAGCAGCTTAGCCCCCGCAGGGGGCGACACCGGGGAGCTGTTTTTT
cdr3_aa: CASSLAPAGGDTGELFF

v_call: TRBV27
d_call: .
clone_size: .
j_call: TRBJ1-5
cdr3_nt: TGTACCAGCAGTCCGGCGGGGAATAGCAATCAGCCCCAGCATTTT
cdr3_aa: CTSSPAGNSNQPQHF

v_call: TRBV5-1
d_call: TRBD1
clone_size: many
j_call: TRBJ1-1
cdr3_nt: TGCGCCAGCAGCTCGGCCTGGGACAGGGGGATGAACACTGAAGCTTTCTTT
cdr3_aa: CASSSAWDRGMNTEAFF

v_call: TRBV7-9
d_call: .
clone_size: many
j_call: TRBJ1-1
cdr3_nt: TGTGCCAGCAGCCCCTTTAAGAACACTGAAGCTTTCTTT
cdr3_aa: CASSPFKNTEAFF

v_call: TRBV5-1
d_call: TRBD2
clone_size: .
j_call: TRBJ2-7
cdr3_nt: TGCGCCAGCAGCTTGGGTTACGGGGGGGTCGGCAGGAGCTCCTACGAGCAGTACTTC
cdr3_aa: CASSLGYGGVGRSSYEQYF

v_call: TRBV12-3/TRBV12-4
d_call: TRBD1
clone_size: many
j_call: TRBJ2-7
cdr3_nt: TGTGCCAGTCGTACAGGGGACCGTGCCTACGAGCAGTACTTC
cdr3_aa: CASRTGDRAYEQYF

v_call: TRBV13
d_call: .
clone_size: many
j_call: TRBJ2-7
cdr3_nt: TGTGCCAGCAGCTTAGGGGACAGCCTAGGATACAACGAGCAGTACTTC
cdr3_aa: CASSLGDSLGYNEQYF